Following are 28 T cell receptor beta chains from one sample sequenced in a study of PD-1 blockade in classical Hodgkin lymphoma. Repertoires were generated with immunoSEQ multiplex PCR, while TCRdb's copy carries only in-frame clones and drops some. The data show 45,000 to 65,000 clones, around 73% seen once. Every patient was affected by relapse after autologous stem cell transplantation, while exposure to brentuximab vedotin was not uniform. This material consisted of peripheral blood mononuclear cells (PBMCs), taken before the second cycle of nivolumab. The source of these receptors is a human donor with classical Hodgkin lymphoma.

V and J are TRBV6-6 and TRBJ1-3, with TRBD1 as a possible D gene (5 bases). Germline V CDR1 and CDR2: MNHNY, SVGAGI (reference sequence). The CDR3 consists of 13 residues. Trimming took off 2 bases at V and 7 bases at J, with 9 bases between the two ends. CDR3 in amino acids: CASSYAGGNTIYF. CDR3 in DNA: TGTGCCAGCAGTTACGCGGGGGGTAACACCATATATTTT.

The chain links TRBV28 to TRBJ1-2, with no clear D. Trimming pared 8 bases from V and 0 bases from J, leaving 13 bases between. From germline, CDR1 is MDHEN and CDR2 SYDVKM. The CDR3 sequence is 14 residues long. DNA of the CDR3: TGTGCCAGCCGTAAGGAGCACCCTAACTATGGCTACACCTTC. Residues: CASRKEHPNYGYTF.

The chain joins TRBV2 to TRBJ1-4; no definite D call. Looked up from germline, CDR1 is SNHLY and CDR2 is FYNNEI. V was pared by 6 bases and J by 4 bases, with 15 bases between. The CDR3 is 15 residues long. Here the CDR3 DNA reads TGTGCCAGCAGAAAAGGTTGGGTCTATAATGAAAAACTGTTTTTT. Its protein product is CASRKGWVYNEKLFF.

The J gene is TRBJ2-3, the V gene TRBV18; D is undetermined. The ends were cut back, 1 base at V and 3 bases at J, with 11 bases in the middle. Germline V lookup: CDR1 KGHSH, CDR2 LQKENI. There are 15 residues in the CDR3. This CDR3 reads CASSPRAVGTDTQYF. The CDR3 nucleotides read TGTGCCAGCTCACCACGAGCCGTCGGTACAGATACGCAGTATTTT. The variable domain in full, completed from reference TRBV18 and TRBJ2-3, reads NAGVMQNPRHLVRRRGQEARLRCSPMKGHSHVYWYRQLPEEGLKFMVYLQKENIIDESGMPKERFSAEFPKEGPSILRIQQVVRGDSAAYFCASSPRAVGTDTQYFGPGTRLTVL.

The chain couples TRBV11-2 to TRBJ2-1, with TRBD1 matching over 9 bases. V trimming: 5 bases; J trimming: 9 bases; junction bases outside the gene matches: 14. CDR3 size: 16 residues. CDR1 is SGHAT and CDR2 is FQNNGV in the germline V gene. CDR3 protein: CASSPINGQGKAEQFF. The CDR3 nucleotides are TGTGCCAGCAGCCCGATCAACGGACAGGGGAAGGCTGAGCAGTTCTTC.

This chain uses TRBV19 with TRBJ1-5; 8 nucleotides align to TRBD1. Germline-derived CDR1 and CDR2 are LNHDA and SQIVND (reference sequence). V lost 7 bases, J lost 5 bases, and 13 bases stayed unmatched. The CDR3 length is 16 residues. CDR3 loop: CASTLRGGTGYQPQHF. The CDR3 DNA reads TGTGCCAGTACTCTCAGGGGGGGGACAGGATATCAGCCCCAGCATTTT.

As DNA, the CDR3 is TGCGCCAGCAGCTTGGGGCCCGTCCTGACTTTC. This encodes CASSLGPVLTF. The chain joins TRBV5-1 to TRBJ2-6; D gene uncertain. Looked up from germline, CDR1 is SGHRS and CDR2 is YFSETQ. Trimming shortened V by 0 bases and J by 12 bases, and 4 bases separated the two germline ends. This CDR3 contains 11 residues.

This chain links TRBV25-1 with TRBJ1-1, with D perhaps matching TRBD1 (6 bases). The V and J ends lost 4 bases and 4 bases respectively, with 10 bases between them. Germline CDR1 MGHDK, CDR2 SYGVNS. CDR3 length: 13 residues. CDR3 sequence: CASSARTATEAFF. CDR3 DNA: TGTGCCAGCAGTGCCCGGACAGCCACTGAAGCTTTCTTT.

The chain is built from TRBV6-5 and TRBJ1-4; no reliable D call. The V end lost 6 bases, the J end lost 10 bases, and 21 bases lay between the germline ends. The CDR3 covers 15 residues. CDR1 MNHEY and CDR2 SVGAGI come from the germline V gene. DNA of the CDR3: TGTGCCAGCAGGCCCGGACTCTTAGGAGAGGGAAAACTGTTTTTT. Translation gives CASRPGLLGEGKLFF.

The chain uses TRBV29-1 and TRBJ2-7, with a possible D match to TRBD1 (5 bases). The CDR3 runs to 13 residues. V was pared by 3 bases and J by 5 bases, with 14 bases between. Germline CDR1 is SQVTM and CDR2 is ANQGSEA. The CDR3 here is CSVDLQGQNEQYF. The CDR3 DNA reads as TGCAGCGTTGATCTCCAGGGTCAAAACGAGCAGTACTTC.

Here the CDR3 reads CASSYLSGRSTDTQYF. The CDR3 nucleotides are TGTGCCAGCAGTTACCTTAGCGGGAGAAGTACAGATACGCAGTATTTT. The J gene is TRBJ2-3, the V gene TRBV6-5; TRBD2 agrees at 9 bases. V lost 2 bases, J lost 3 bases, and 6 bases stayed unmatched. The CDR3 covers 16 residues. CDR1 and CDR2 (germline): MNHEY, SVGAGI.

This chain uses TRBV30 with TRBJ1-6; D is uncertain. The CDR3 runs to 13 residues. V was cut by 5 bases and J by 5 bases, with 10 bases left in between. Germline values: CDR1 GTSNPN, CDR2 SVGIG (reference sequence). This CDR3 reads CAWVDTNNSPLHF. CDR3 bases: TGTGCCTGGGTAGACACCAATAATTCACCCCTCCACTTT. Variable domain in full (rest from reference TRBV30 and TRBJ1-6): SQTIHQWPATLVQPVGSPLSLECTVEGTSNPNLYWYRQAAGRGLQLLFYSVGIGQISSEVPQNLSASRPQDRQFILSSKKLLLSDSGFYLCAWVDTNNSPLHFGNGTRLTVT.

This sequence joins TRBV5-5 and TRBJ2-1; possible D gene TRBD2, 6 bases. Germline assignment: CDR1 SGHKS and CDR2 YYEKEE (reference sequence). Trimming pared 4 bases from V and 5 bases from J, leaving 13 bases between. The CDR3 consists of 14 residues. This CDR3 is CASSRRDADNEQFF. As DNA, the CDR3 is TGTGCCAGCAGCCGGCGGGACGCCGACAATGAGCAGTTCTTC.

The chain has TRBV4-2 and TRBJ1-2; no clear D. The CDR3 totals 14 residues. From germline, CDR1 is LGHNA and CDR2 YNFKEQ. V was cut by 5 bases and J by 2 bases, with 12 bases left in between. CDR3 region: CASSLAVQNYGYTF. CDR3 sequence (DNA): TGTGCCAGCAGCTTAGCGGTCCAAAACTATGGCTACACCTTC.

The genes are TRBV19 and TRBJ1-4, with D hard to call. Trimming took off 10 bases at V and 4 bases at J, with 25 bases between the two ends. This CDR3 has 17 amino acids. CDR1 and CDR2 (germline): LNHDA, SQIVND (reference sequence). The CDR3: CATTRRAATTYNEKLFF. The CDR3 DNA is TGTGCCACTACGCGTCGAGCAGCCACCACCTATAATGAAAAACTGTTTTTT.

The chain is built from TRBV19 and TRBJ2-3, with D maybe TRBD2 (6 bases). V shed 5 bases and J shed 6 bases, with 18 bases lying between them. CDR1 is LNHDA, CDR2 SQIVND, per germline (reference sequence). CDR3 size: 15 residues. Here the CDR3 DNA reads TGTGCCAGTAGTTTAGCGGCCCAAAACTCCGATACGCAGTATTTT. It yields the protein CASSLAAQNSDTQYF.

The CDR3 DNA is TGTGCCAACCATTCCAGGGGGGGACGAGAGACTGAAGCTTTCTTT. This codes for CANHSRGGRETEAFF. The chain is built from TRBV27 and TRBJ1-1; 7 bases agree with TRBD1. Germline assignment: CDR1 MNHEY and CDR2 SMNVEV (reference sequence). This CDR3 has 15 residues. Unmatched junction bases numbered 16, after V lost 10 bases and J lost 5 bases.

The CDR3 reads CASSSLANEQFF. DNA for the CDR3: TGTGCCAGCAGTTCTCTAGCGAATGAGCAGTTCTTC. The chain uses TRBV11-3 and TRBJ2-1; D perhaps matches TRBD2 (6 bases). The CDR3 runs 12 residues. The ends were cut back, 6 bases at V and 7 bases at J, with 10 bases in the middle. Germline values: CDR1 SGHNT, CDR2 YENEEA.

The genes are TRBV9 and TRBJ1-2, with a tentative D call TRBD1 (5 bases). The CDR3 length is 15 residues. Germline values: CDR1 SGDLS, CDR2 YYNGEE. Trimming pared 3 bases from V and 7 bases from J, leaving 19 bases between. This chain's CDR3 is CASSAINTGEGGYTF. In nucleotides, the CDR3 is TGTGCCAGCAGCGCCATAAATACAGGAGAGGGTGGCTACACCTTC.

This sequence joins TRBV7-2 and TRBJ2-3; TRBD2 matches at 8 bases. In germline, CDR1 is SGHTA, CDR2 FQGNSA. The CDR3 has 14 amino acids. With V trimmed by 3 bases and J by 5 bases, 4 bases remained unmatched. The CDR3 region is CASSFVAGGDTQYF. In nucleotides, the CDR3 is TGTGCCAGCAGCTTTGTGGCGGGAGGAGATACGCAGTATTTT. Full variable domain (missing parts from reference TRBV7-2 and TRBJ2-3): GAGVSQSPSNKVTEKGKDVELRCDPISGHTALYWYRQSLGQGLEFLIYFQGNSAPDKSGLPSDRFSAERTGGSVSTLTIQRTQQEDSAVYLCASSFVAGGDTQYFGPGTRLTVL.

This chain connects TRBV6-5 to TRBJ2-1, with 8 bases that match TRBD1. Germline CDR1 reads MNHEY; CDR2 reads SVGAGI. The CDR3 runs 16 residues. V dropped 0 bases and J dropped 7; count of bases not matched to a gene: 8. The CDR3 DNA is TGTGCCAGCAGTTACTCGAGCCAGGGGGCCGCAAATGAGCAGTTCTTC. Protein sequence: CASSYSSQGAANEQFF.

The chain joins TRBV15 to TRBJ1-2; D possibly corresponds to TRBD1 (5 bases). The germline V and J ends were trimmed by 5 bases and 8 bases, with 18 bases remaining between them. The CDR3 runs 14 residues. Germline loops: CDR1 LNHNV, CDR2 YYDKDF (reference sequence). The CDR3 DNA reads as TGTGCCACCAGCCCAACCCCGGCGGGGGACGGCTACACCTTC. This translates into CATSPTPAGDGYTF. The entire variable domain, with the rest obtained from reference TRBV15 and TRBJ1-2, is as follows: DAMVIQNPRYQVTQFGKPVTLSCSQTLNHNVMYWYQQKSSQAPKLLFHYYDKDFNNEADTPDNFQSRRPNTSFCFLDIRSPGLGDTAMYLCATSPTPAGDGYTFGSGTRLTVV.

This clone was counted a few times. The gene calls are TRBV25-1 and TRBJ2-3, with no clear D. V was shortened by 4 bases and J by 0 bases, with 8 bases between the two germline ends. The CDR3 consists of 14 residues. Germline V lookup: CDR1 MGHDK, CDR2 SYGVNS. The CDR3 DNA reads TGTGCCAGCAGTGTCAGAGGTAGCACAGATACGCAGTATTTT. It is translated as CASSVRGSTDTQYF.

In DNA form, the CDR3 reads TGTGCCAGCAGCCAAGCACAGGGTAACAATGAGCAGTTCTTC. Protein product: CASSQAQGNNEQFF. The rearrangement links TRBV4-2 to TRBJ2-1; TRBD1 is a possible D gene (6 bases). The CDR3 has 14 amino acids. Germline CDR1 and CDR2: LGHNA and YNFKEQ. The germline V and J ends were trimmed by 1 base and 5 bases, with 9 bases remaining between them.

The chain couples TRBV30 to TRBJ1-5; TRBD1 is a possible D gene (6 bases). The CDR3 loop spans 14 amino acids. In germline, CDR1 is GTSNPN, CDR2 SVGIG (reference sequence). Trimming shortened V by 1 base and J by 4 bases, and 11 bases separated the two germline ends. As DNA, the CDR3 is TGTGCCTGGAGTGCCCAACAGGGAAATCAGCCCCAGCATTTT. Protein: CAWSAQQGNQPQHF.

The chain recombines TRBV19 with TRBJ1-5, with 10 bases fitting TRBD1. The CDR3 runs to 16 residues. Germline lookup yields CDR1 LNHDA and CDR2 SQIVND (reference sequence). J gave up 1 base and V 6 bases, and 6 bases lay outside the gene matches. The chain's CDR3 is CASRDGQGVSNQPQHF. The CDR3 region has the DNA TGTGCCAGTAGAGACGGACAGGGGGTCAGCAATCAGCCCCAGCATTTT.

This clone has a handful of counts. This chain connects TRBV6-5 to TRBJ2-1; TRBD2 matches 8 bases. The CDR3 contains 15 residues. V shed 5 bases, J shed 2 bases, and the junction held 5 bases outside the gene matches. Germline V gives CDR1 MNHEY, CDR2 SVGAGI. This chain's CDR3 is CASSPGGGTYNEQFF. CDR3 DNA: TGTGCCAGCAGTCCCGGCGGGGGGACCTACAATGAGCAGTTCTTC.

The J gene is TRBJ2-7, the V gene TRBV7-9; D is unclear. V was cut by 1 base and J by 5 bases, with 6 bases left in between. The length of the CDR3 is 12 residues. Germline CDR1 reads SEHNR; CDR2 reads FQNEAQ (reference sequence). The CDR3 here is CASSLVADEQYF. CDR3 DNA: TGTGCCAGCAGCTTAGTGGCGGACGAGCAGTACTTC.